This TCR beta chain was retrieved from a study of shared clonotypes between healthy human individuals. Sequencing was at deep level. TCRdb's table, derived via immunoSEQ multiplex PCR, lists solely in-frame clones and lacks some. The repertoire includes approximately 700,000 clones, roughly 72% of them detected once, and around 1.7% sits in the top ten. Whole-study findings and limits: Generally, estimated richness proved larger in naive subsets than it did in memory subsets.

Notes on this clone: The target antigen is unknown.

CDR1 and CDR2 (germline): SQVTM, ANQGSEA. This CDR3 has 15 amino acids. J gave up 7 bases and V 6 bases, and 15 bases lay outside the gene matches. The chain carries TRBV29-1 and TRBJ2-1, with 7 bases lining up with TRBD1. The source of this sequence is a woman aged 30 to 39 in good health. Sequenced: memory CD4+ T cells sorted from blood. Regarding subset: CD45RA-negative fraction. The CDR3 here is CSVVQQGKVRNEQFF. The CDR3 DNA is TGCAGCGTCGTCCAACAGGGGAAGGTGAGGAATGAGCAGTTCTTC.